These 7 T cell receptor beta chains were sequenced from one sample in a study of early T cells in non-severe SARS-CoV-2 infection. One entry per CDR3 protein, called by TCRdb with MiXCR from the 5' RACE reads. The table has approximately 81,000 distinct CDR3 sequences, about 13% seen once. The sample was whole blood. The receptors were sampled from an adult who was a healthcare worker with PCR-confirmed SARS-CoV-2 infection or an uninfected control (not recorded which).

A few counts support this clonotype. The chain recombines TRBV12-3 or TRBV12-4 with TRBJ2-1, with 10 positions matching TRBD2. The CDR3 is 14 residues long. Trimming at V came to 4 bases and at J to 12 bases, leaving 9 bases not matched to a gene. The DNA of the CDR3 is TGTGCCAGCAGTTGGTTGGGGACTAGCGTTTTGCAGTTCTTC. Its translation: CASSWLGTSVLQFF.

V usage is TRBV6-6 and J usage is TRBJ2-7, with 15 bases aligning to TRBD2. Trimming at V came to 2 bases and at J to 5 bases, leaving 1 base not matched to a gene. The CDR3 has 15 residues. CDR1 is MNHNY, CDR2 SVGAGI, per germline (reference sequence). The CDR3 DNA reads as TGTGCCAGCAGTTACGGACTAGCGGGAGGGGACGAGCAGTACTTC. As protein: CASSYGLAGGDEQYF.

This clonotype showed up just a few times. The chain recombines TRBV6-5 with TRBJ2-3; D may be TRBD1 (6 bases). Germline lookup yields CDR1 MNHEY and CDR2 SVGAGI. CDR3 size: 15 residues. V lost 2 bases to trimming and J lost 0 bases, with 9 bases between them. CDR3 nucleotide sequence: TGTGCCAGCAGTTACGGGGGCCGTAGCACAGATACGCAGTATTTT. Residues: CASSYGGRSTDTQYF.

This clonotype was counted between two and nine times. The chain employs TRBV4-1 and TRBJ1-1, with TRBD1 as a possible D gene (6 bases). CDR1 is MGHRA, CDR2 YSYEKL, per germline. This CDR3 spans 15 amino acids. With 1 base removed from V and 7 bases from J, the gap between germline ends came to 16 bases. The CDR3 DNA sequence: TGCGCCAGCAGCCAAGGATGGGGGGGCTCGGTTGAAGCTTTCTTT. Translation gives CASSQGWGGSVEAFF.

The chain employs TRBV29-1 and TRBJ2-7; 9 nucleotides line up with TRBD1. The ends lost 4 bases at V and 4 bases at J; junction bases unmatched: 5. The CDR3 sequence is 13 residues long. Germline V gives CDR1 SQVTM, CDR2 ANQGSEA. The CDR3 coding sequence is TGCAGCGTTGCTCCGGGACAGGGATACGAGCAGTACTTC. Amino acid sequence: CSVAPGQGYEQYF.

Details on this clonotype: Relative to the germline gene, one junction end is altered; a read error may explain this. This chain uses TRBV11-2 with TRBJ1-1; D possibly corresponds to TRBD1 (5 bases). Germline CDR1 reads SGHAT; CDR2 reads FQNNGV. The CDR3 extends over 13 amino acids. In nucleotides, the CDR3 is TGTGCCAGCAGCTCATCATCGGGGACTGAAGTTTTCTTT. Its protein product is CASSSSSGTEVFF.

V gene TRBV28 combines with J gene TRBJ2-1; no clear D. V was clipped by 6 bases and J by 4 bases, with 13 bases between them. The CDR3 covers 14 residues. Germline V gene sequence: CDR1 MDHEN, CDR2 SYDVKM. The CDR3 reads CASSARQEYNEQFF. The CDR3 nucleotides read TGTGCCAGCAGCGCCCGCCAGGAATACAATGAGCAGTTCTTC.